This T cell receptor (beta chain) was captured by sequencing in a study of T cells after yellow fever vaccination. Across the whole study: The authors prepared low-cell-number fractions using SMART-Seq v4 Ultra Low Input.

Study-wide points: Though it reached lower strength, the secondary response hit its peak faster, day 5 versus 15. After the booster, about 95% of CD4 and more than 85% of CD8 primary-response clones were re-detected.

The CDR3 is 13 amino acids. Looked up from germline, CDR1 is SQVTM and CDR2 is ANQGSEA. TCRdb passed the 5' RACE reads through MiXCR, listing each CDR3 protein once. The table shows 300,000 to 350,000 distinct CDR3 sequences, with 9.5% to 12% occurring only once. Comment on this clonotype: The antigen is unknown.

Sequenced here: CD4+ T cells sorted from PBMCs, sampled 45 days after the yellow fever booster vaccination. The clonotype originates from a man in his late teens or twenties who received the YFV17D yellow fever vaccine. V is TRBV29-1 and J is TRBJ2-7; D assignment may be TRBD1 or TRBD2 (5 bases each). The DNA end lines up better with TRBJ2-1; the J call may be wrong. CDR3 bases: TGCAGCGCCGCCGTCGTAGAGGGGTACGAGCAGTTCTTC. Amino acids: CSAAVVEGYEQFF.